This T cell receptor (beta chain) was recovered during a study of cytotoxic CD8 clonotypes in ibrutinib-treated CLL. Whole-study context: Included were about a dozen relapsed/refractory and about 14 treatment-naive patients, of whom approximately 18 were IGHV unmutated. Study-wide findings and caveats: The clonality went up when patients responded to ibrutinib and dropped back toward baseline at progression. Baseline clonality was higher than in age-matched healthy donors and moved in step with circulating CD8+ T-cell counts.

Targeted sequencing depth ranged from 1 in 200,000 to 1 in 1 million T cells. Produced via immunoSEQ multiplex PCR; TCRdb's table is partial and in-frame only. The sample records roughly 15,000 clones, over 70% being singletons. Details on this clone: Antigen specificity is unknown.

The sequences come from PBMCs, collected before ibrutinib treatment. The sequence came from a human donor with chronic lymphocytic leukemia.

The CDR3 protein is CSAAPGYEQYF. CDR3 DNA sequence: TGCAGTGCGGCTCCCGGCTACGAGCAGTACTTC. The gene calls are TRBV20-1 and TRBJ2-7; D is ambiguous. The CDR3 is 11 residues long. V dropped 6 bases and J dropped 3 bases, with 9 bases sitting between them. Germline V gene data show CDR1 as DFQATT and CDR2 as SNEGSKA (reference sequence).